These T cell receptor beta chains were read from a single sample in a study of T cell responses to AZD1222 COVID-19 vaccine. Profiling relied on immunoSEQ multiplex PCR, and the TCRdb table lists in-frame clones only, not all of them. The table lists roughly 140,000 clones, approximately 91% of them singletons, with less than 2% in the top ten. The sample here was peripheral blood, taken 28 days after the second AZD1222 dose. The receptor source for this set is an adult who received the AZD1222 COVID-19 vaccine. Both conserved end residues are part of each CDR3. Each record gives: V gene, J gene, D gene, clone size, CDR3 protein, CDR3 DNA. The D gene is left open where the match is weak. The size of a clone is reported for some rows only, either as once, few or many, or as a class for expanded clones.

v_gene: TRBV24-1; j_gene: TRBJ2-3; d_gene: TRBD2; abundance: -; CDR3aa: CATSDLREERGELTDTQYF; CDR3nt: TGTGCCACCAGTGATTTGCGGGAGGAGCGGGGGGAACTCACAGATACGCAGTATTTT
v_gene: TRBV4-2; j_gene: TRBJ2-5; d_gene: TRBD2; abundance: -; CDR3aa: CASSQGEGRETQYF; CDR3nt: TGTGCCAGCAGCCAAGGGGAGGGGAGGGAGACCCAGTACTTC
v_gene: TRBV27; j_gene: TRBJ1-1; d_gene: -; abundance: -; CDR3aa: CASSLLAADTEAFF; CDR3nt: TGTGCCAGCAGTTTATTGGCGGCGGACACTGAAGCTTTCTTT
v_gene: TRBV9; j_gene: TRBJ2-2; d_gene: -; abundance: -; CDR3aa: CASSPAGRHTGELFF; CDR3nt: TGTGCCAGCAGCCCGGCCGGCCGGCACACCGGGGAGCTGTTTTTT
v_gene: TRBV10-3; j_gene: TRBJ2-3; d_gene: TRBD2; abundance: -; CDR3aa: CAISDPAGVREDTQYF; CDR3nt: TGTGCCATCAGTGACCCGGCGGGAGTACGGGAAGATACGCAGTATTTT
v_gene: TRBV5-1; j_gene: TRBJ1-3; d_gene: -; abundance: -; CDR3aa: CASSLAGVGLANTIYF; CDR3nt: TGCGCCAGCAGCTTGGCCGGGGTTGGTTTGGCAAACACCATATATTTT
v_gene: TRBV9; j_gene: TRBJ2-3; d_gene: TRBD2; abundance: -; CDR3aa: CASSALRSGEKQYF; CDR3nt: TGTGCCAGCAGTGCCCTACGTAGCGGGGAAAAGCAGTATTTT
v_gene: TRBV5-6; j_gene: TRBJ2-7; d_gene: TRBD2; abundance: -; CDR3aa: CASSSSGRGYYEQYF; CDR3nt: TGTGCCAGCAGCTCCAGCGGGAGAGGGTACTACGAGCAGTACTTC
v_gene: TRBV19; j_gene: TRBJ1-3; d_gene: -; abundance: -; CDR3aa: CASIPGGGRGDTIYF; CDR3nt: TGTGCCAGTATCCCAGGCGGAGGGCGCGGGGACACCATATATTTT
v_gene: TRBV18; j_gene: TRBJ1-3; d_gene: -; abundance: few; CDR3aa: CASSGQNSGNTIYF; CDR3nt: TGTGCCAGCTCCGGACAGAACTCTGGAAACACCATATATTTT
v_gene: TRBV6-5; j_gene: TRBJ1-6; d_gene: TRBD1; abundance: -; CDR3aa: CAADRGSSPLHF; CDR3nt: TGTGCCGCGGACAGGGGATCGTCACCCCTCCACTTT
v_gene: TRBV3-1/TRBV3-2; j_gene: TRBJ1-1; d_gene: -; abundance: -; CDR3aa: CASSQGSSRWDTEAFF; CDR3nt: TGTGCCAGCAGCCAAGGGTCTAGCCGGTGGGACACTGAAGCTTTCTTT
v_gene: TRBV6-1; j_gene: TRBJ2-7; d_gene: -; abundance: -; CDR3aa: CASSEPVRTYEQYF; CDR3nt: TGTGCCAGCAGTGAGCCCGTGAGGACCTACGAGCAGTACTTC
v_gene: TRBV9; j_gene: TRBJ2-3; d_gene: TRBD1; abundance: -; CDR3aa: CASSKLTGSDTQYF; CDR3nt: TGTGCCAGCAGCAAACTGACAGGGTCAGATACGCAGTATTTT
v_gene: TRBV6-1; j_gene: TRBJ2-3; d_gene: -; abundance: -; CDR3aa: CASSVQGYSSTDTQYF; CDR3nt: TGTGCCAGCAGTGTACAGGGATACTCTAGCACAGATACGCAGTATTTT
v_gene: TRBV4-1; j_gene: TRBJ1-5; d_gene: TRBD1; abundance: -; CDR3aa: CASSQGGWTGSSNQPQHF; CDR3nt: TGCGCCAGCAGCCAAGGCGGTTGGACAGGGTCCAGCAATCAGCCCCAGCATTTT
v_gene: TRBV5-4; j_gene: TRBJ1-1; d_gene: TRBD1; abundance: once; CDR3aa: CASSRTGVTEAFF; CDR3nt: TGTGCCAGCAGTCGGACAGGTGTCACTGAAGCTTTCTTT
v_gene: TRBV11-2; j_gene: TRBJ1-1; d_gene: -; abundance: few; CDR3aa: CASSLDVVRSVSEAFF; CDR3nt: TGTGCCAGCAGCTTAGATGTAGTCAGGTCGGTTTCTGAAGCTTTCTTT
v_gene: TRBV24-1; j_gene: TRBJ2-1; d_gene: -; abundance: -; CDR3aa: CATRDGNEQFF; CDR3nt: TGTGCCACTCGCGATGGGAATGAGCAGTTCTTC
v_gene: TRBV7-2; j_gene: TRBJ1-6; d_gene: -; abundance: once; CDR3aa: CASSLRGLNSPLHF; CDR3nt: TGTGCCAGCAGCTTGAGAGGACTAAATTCACCCCTCCACTTT
v_gene: TRBV9; j_gene: TRBJ2-3; d_gene: TRBD2; abundance: -; CDR3aa: CASSVGDRGVTDTQYF; CDR3nt: TGTGCCAGCAGCGTAGGCGACCGGGGGGTGACAGATACGCAGTATTTT
v_gene: TRBV7-9; j_gene: TRBJ1-1; d_gene: -; abundance: -; CDR3aa: CASSLAGNTEAFF; CDR3nt: TGTGCCAGCAGCCTAGCGGGCAACACTGAAGCTTTCTTT
v_gene: TRBV7-9; j_gene: TRBJ1-1; d_gene: -; abundance: -; CDR3aa: CASSLGRSGVEAFF; CDR3nt: TGCGCCAGCAGCTTAGGGCGGTCAGGGGTTGAAGCTTTCTTT
v_gene: TRBV20-1; j_gene: TRBJ1-2; d_gene: -; abundance: -; CDR3aa: CSAGGNYGYTF; CDR3nt: TGCAGCGCGGGCGGTAACTATGGCTACACCTTC
v_gene: TRBV6-1; j_gene: TRBJ1-6; d_gene: -; abundance: -; CDR3aa: CASSDRDTSYNSPLHF; CDR3nt: TGTGCCAGCAGTGACCGGGACACATCCTATAATTCACCCCTCCACTTT
v_gene: TRBV5-1; j_gene: TRBJ1-2; d_gene: -; abundance: -; CDR3aa: CASSVGSYGYTF; CDR3nt: TGCGCCAGCAGCGTCGGATCTTATGGCTACACCTTC
v_gene: TRBV12-3/TRBV12-4; j_gene: TRBJ1-5; d_gene: -; abundance: -; CDR3aa: CASSLAKGQPQHF; CDR3nt: TGTGCCAGCAGTTTAGCGAAGGGGCAGCCCCAGCATTTT
v_gene: TRBV6-5; j_gene: TRBJ1-4; d_gene: -; abundance: -; CDR3aa: CATPSKATNEKLFF; CDR3nt: TGTGCCACCCCCTCCAAAGCAACTAATGAAAAACTGTTTTTT
v_gene: TRBV5-4; j_gene: TRBJ2-5; d_gene: -; abundance: -; CDR3aa: CASSLKRAGEETQYF; CDR3nt: TGTGCCAGCAGCTTGAAGCGGGCCGGTGAGGAGACCCAGTACTTC
v_gene: TRBV7-8; j_gene: TRBJ2-5; d_gene: TRBD1; abundance: -; CDR3aa: CASSLATGGLTETQYF; CDR3nt: TGTGCCAGCAGCTTGGCGACAGGGGGTCTCACAGAGACCCAGTACTTC
v_gene: TRBV18; j_gene: TRBJ1-2; d_gene: -; abundance: -; CDR3aa: CASSQDTNYGYTF; CDR3nt: TGTGCCAGCTCACAGGACACTAACTATGGCTACACCTTC
v_gene: TRBV5-1; j_gene: TRBJ2-2; d_gene: TRBD1; abundance: -; CDR3aa: CASSLRTGTNTGELFF; CDR3nt: TGCGCCAGCAGCTTGAGGACAGGGACGAACACCGGGGAGCTGTTTTTT
v_gene: TRBV30; j_gene: TRBJ1-5; d_gene: TRBD1; abundance: -; CDR3aa: CAWSYRGTQPQHF; CDR3nt: TGTGCCTGGAGTTACAGGGGAACTCAGCCCCAGCATTTT
v_gene: TRBV9; j_gene: TRBJ1-2; d_gene: TRBD1; abundance: -; CDR3aa: CASSVEPTGGSHGYTF; CDR3nt: TGTGCCAGCAGCGTAGAACCCACAGGGGGCAGCCATGGCTACACCTTC
v_gene: TRBV9; j_gene: TRBJ2-7; d_gene: -; abundance: -; CDR3aa: CASSSDPGLSYEQYF; CDR3nt: TGTGCCAGCAGCTCTGACCCCGGACTATCCTACGAGCAGTACTTC
v_gene: TRBV5-6; j_gene: TRBJ2-5; d_gene: TRBD2; abundance: once; CDR3aa: CASSRGLAETQYF; CDR3nt: TGTGCCAGCAGCCGGGGACTAGCAGAGACCCAGTACTTC
v_gene: TRBV18; j_gene: TRBJ2-3; d_gene: -; abundance: -; CDR3aa: CASSPSDTQYF; CDR3nt: TGTGCCAGCTCACCGTCAGATACGCAGTATTTT
v_gene: TRBV28; j_gene: TRBJ1-5; d_gene: TRBD1; abundance: once; CDR3aa: CASSWQGASQPQHF; CDR3nt: TGTGCCAGCAGTTGGCAGGGGGCGAGTCAGCCCCAGCATTTT
v_gene: TRBV5-8; j_gene: TRBJ1-1; d_gene: -; abundance: once; CDR3aa: CASSLERNTEAFF; CDR3nt: TGTGCCAGCAGCTTGGAGAGGAACACTGAAGCTTTCTTT
v_gene: TRBV5-5; j_gene: TRBJ2-7; d_gene: -; abundance: -; CDR3aa: CASSLVPLMRYEQYF; CDR3nt: TGTGCCAGCAGCTTGGTGCCCCTTATGAGATACGAGCAGTACTTC
v_gene: TRBV3-1/TRBV3-2; j_gene: TRBJ2-7; d_gene: TRBD1; abundance: -; CDR3aa: CASSHELGQAGAYEQYF; CDR3nt: TGTGCCAGCAGTCACGAATTAGGACAGGCCGGTGCGTACGAGCAGTACTTC
v_gene: TRBV5-4; j_gene: TRBJ1-2; d_gene: -; abundance: -; CDR3aa: CASSGQPANYGYTF; CDR3nt: TGTGCCAGCAGTGGACAGCCAGCTAACTATGGCTACACCTTC
v_gene: TRBV27; j_gene: TRBJ2-3; d_gene: -; abundance: -; CDR3aa: CASSPRPDTDTQYF; CDR3nt: TGTGCCAGCAGTCCCCGCCCCGACACAGATACGCAGTATTTT
v_gene: TRBV6-2/TRBV6-3; j_gene: TRBJ1-5; d_gene: -; abundance: -; CDR3aa: CASSYSVWPGPQHF; CDR3nt: TGTGCCAGCAGTTACTCGGTCTGGCCGGGGCCCCAGCATTTT
v_gene: TRBV2; j_gene: TRBJ1-2; d_gene: -; abundance: -; CDR3aa: CASSEALRGNYGYTF; CDR3nt: TGTGCCAGCAGTGAAGCGCTTCGGGGGAACTATGGCTACACCTTC
v_gene: TRBV19; j_gene: TRBJ1-5; d_gene: TRBD1; abundance: -; CDR3aa: CASSTQGAVQPQHF; CDR3nt: TGTGCCAGTAGCACTCAGGGGGCCGTTCAGCCCCAGCATTTT
v_gene: TRBV12-5; j_gene: TRBJ1-1; d_gene: -; abundance: -; CDR3aa: CASGFLGVNPNTEAFF; CDR3nt: TGTGCTAGTGGGTTCCTCGGGGTTAATCCTAACACTGAAGCTTTCTTT
v_gene: TRBV5-1; j_gene: TRBJ2-5; d_gene: -; abundance: -; CDR3aa: CASSQGWVAAQETQYF; CDR3nt: TGCGCCAGCAGCCAAGGTTGGGTAGCGGCCCAAGAGACCCAGTACTTC
v_gene: TRBV10-2; j_gene: TRBJ2-1; d_gene: TRBD2; abundance: -; CDR3aa: CASSAGLAGNEQFF; CDR3nt: TGCGCCAGCAGTGCAGGACTAGCGGGAAACGAGCAGTTCTTC